One and the same sample provided the 10 T cell receptor beta chains below, sequenced in a study of blood T cell repertoires in COVID-19. Repertoires were generated with immunoSEQ multiplex PCR, while TCRdb's copy carries only in-frame clones and drops some. The sample includes about 120,000 clones, about four fifths seen only once; the top ten take 30% to 45%. The source material was peripheral blood. All receptors derive from a man aged 40-50 years with active or convalescent COVID-19.

J is TRBJ2-2 and V is TRBV12-5; D might be TRBD1 (6 bases). Trimming removed 10 bases at V and 4 bases at J, with 19 bases between. Looked up from germline, CDR1 is LGHNT and CDR2 is FRNRAP. This CDR3 contains 15 residues. CDR3 sequence: CAKNSGARGTGELFF. CDR3 DNA: TGTGCTAAGAATTCTGGGGCCAGGGGCACCGGGGAGCTGTTTTTT. Full variable domain (remainder filled in from reference TRBV12-5 and TRBJ2-2): DARVTQTPRHKVTEMGQEVTMRCQPILGHNTVFWYRQTMMQGLELLAYFRNRAPLDDSGMPKDRFSAEMPDATLATLKIQPSEPRDSAVYFCAKNSGARGTGELFFGEGSRLTVL.

The V call is TRBV24-1, the J call TRBJ1-2; maybe TRBD1 (5 bases). The CDR3 has 12 amino acids. Germline assignment: CDR1 KGHDR and CDR2 SFDVKD. V lost 9 bases and J lost 8, with 15 bases in between. The CDR3 region is CATRDPGGGYTF. CDR3 coding DNA: TGTGCCACCCGCGACCCGGGGGGGGGCTACACCTTC.

V is TRBV29-1 and J is TRBJ2-2; the match to TRBD2 covers 7 bases. Germline trimming cut 6 bases from V and 4 bases from J; bases unmatched to any gene: 11. Per the germline V gene, CDR1 is SQVTM and CDR2 is ANQGSEA. This CDR3 comprises 15 residues. CDR3 DNA: TGCAGCGTAGACGAGGTGGGGGAGGGCACCGGGGAGCTGTTTTTT. Its protein is CSVDEVGEGTGELFF.

This chain joins TRBV6-5 and TRBJ1-2, with D perhaps TRBD1 (6 bases). V was clipped by 4 bases and J by 3 bases, with 12 bases between them. CDR1 MNHEY and CDR2 SVGAGI come from the germline V gene. CDR3 size: 14 residues. As DNA, the CDR3 is TGTGCCAGCAGTTGGACACAGGGATACTATGGCTACACCTTC. It specifies CASSWTQGYYGYTF.

The gene calls are TRBV29-1 and TRBJ1-2; the D gene is possibly TRBD1 (6 bases). Germline values: CDR1 SQVTM, CDR2 ANQGSEA. The CDR3 contains 15 residues. Trimming stripped 6 bases from V and 0 bases from J, with 17 bases between. CDR3 in amino acids: CSVRDEGQPNYGYTF. The CDR3, as DNA: TGCAGCGTGAGGGACGAGGGACAACCTAACTATGGCTACACCTTC.

The chain combines TRBV6-8 with TRBJ1-5, with D perhaps TRBD1 (5 bases). The V gene's germline CDR1 is MNHGY and CDR2 SAAAGT. CDR3 length: 15 amino acids. The V and J ends lost 1 base and 4 bases respectively, with 11 bases between them. This CDR3 is CASSYFSRGNQPQHF. The CDR3 DNA sequence: TGTGCCAGCAGTTACTTTTCTCGGGGGAATCAGCCCCAGCATTTT.

The gene calls are TRBV7-9 and TRBJ2-6; 7 nucleotides line up with TRBD2. The ends lost 5 bases at V and 1 base at J; junction bases unmatched: 14. This CDR3 comprises 19 residues. In germline, CDR1 is SEHNR, CDR2 FQNEAQ (reference sequence). CDR3 loop: CASSPPPGSGASGANVLTF. In nucleotides, the CDR3 is TGTGCCAGCAGCCCCCCGCCTGGCAGCGGGGCTTCTGGGGCCAACGTCCTGACTTTC.

The chain links TRBV7-9 to TRBJ2-2; D is possibly TRBD2 (6 bases). Germline-derived CDR1 and CDR2 are SEHNR and FQNEAQ (reference sequence). Trimming removed 5 bases from V and 3 bases from J, with 22 bases in between. The CDR3 is 18 residues long. CDR3 coding DNA: TGTGCCAGCAGCCCTCTTGAGGGACTCATGCGGGACACCGGGGAGCTGTTTTTT. It is translated as CASSPLEGLMRDTGELFF.

V usage is TRBV18 and J usage is TRBJ1-5, with D hard to call. CDR3 length: 12 amino acids. The germline gives CDR1 KGHSH, CDR2 LQKENI. V dropped 3 bases and J dropped 7 bases, with 7 bases sitting between them. The CDR3 DNA reads as TGTGCCAGCTCACCTGCCAGGCAGCCCCAGCATTTT. This gives the protein CASSPARQPQHF. The entire variable domain, with the rest obtained from reference TRBV18 and TRBJ1-5, is as follows: NAGVMQNPRHLVRRRGQEARLRCSPMKGHSHVYWYRQLPEEGLKFMVYLQKENIIDESGMPKERFSAEFPKEGPSILRIQQVVRGDSAAYFCASSPARQPQHFGDGTRLSIL.

This chain connects TRBV5-1 to TRBJ1-1; D uncertain. Germline CDR1 reads SGHRS; CDR2 reads YFSETQ. The V and J ends lost 0 bases and 2 bases respectively, with 11 bases between them. CDR3 length: 15 amino acids. CDR3 region: CASSLGGIGNTEAFF. The CDR3 DNA is TGCGCCAGCAGCTTGGGAGGGATTGGAAACACTGAAGCTTTCTTT.